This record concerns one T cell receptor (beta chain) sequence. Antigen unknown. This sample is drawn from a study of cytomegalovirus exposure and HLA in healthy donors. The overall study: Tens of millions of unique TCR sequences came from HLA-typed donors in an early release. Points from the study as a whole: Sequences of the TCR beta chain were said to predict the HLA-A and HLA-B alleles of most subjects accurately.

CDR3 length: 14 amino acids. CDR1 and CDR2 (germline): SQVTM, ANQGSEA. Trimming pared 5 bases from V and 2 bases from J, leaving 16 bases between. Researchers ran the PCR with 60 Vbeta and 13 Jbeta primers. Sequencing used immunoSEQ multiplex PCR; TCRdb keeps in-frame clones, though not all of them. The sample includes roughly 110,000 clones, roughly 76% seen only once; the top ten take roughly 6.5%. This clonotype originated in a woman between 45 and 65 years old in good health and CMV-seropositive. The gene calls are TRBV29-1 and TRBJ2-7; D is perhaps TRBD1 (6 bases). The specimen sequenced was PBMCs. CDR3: CSVRPPDSPYEQYF. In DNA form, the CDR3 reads TGCAGCGTTAGGCCCCCGGACAGCCCCTACGAGCAGTACTTC.